What follows are 22 T cell receptor beta chains derived from one specimen sequenced in a study of blood T cells in healthy people across ages. For the second PCR, which ran for about 6 to 11 cycles, a sample-barcoded 5' primer and a J-beta primer mix were used. TCRdb redid the calling of the 5' RACE reads with MiXCR, one entry per CDR3 protein. The sample comprises 1.5 million to 2 million distinct CDR3 sequences, almost 35% of which are singletons, and 10% to 12% rests with the top ten. Input material: blood. The receptor source for this set is a woman in her thirties in good health.

The V gene is TRBV18, the J gene TRBJ1-1; D is unclear. Germline V gene sequence: CDR1 KGHSH, CDR2 LQKENI. The CDR3 runs 14 residues. Trimming removed 5 bases at V and 0 bases at J, with 10 bases between. The CDR3 spells CASSKGRVNTEAFF. The CDR3 coding sequence is TGTGCCAGCTCAAAAGGGCGGGTGAACACTGAAGCTTTCTTT.

This clonotype showed up just a few times. DNA of the CDR3: TGTGCCAGCAGTCGCGGGACACACAATTCACCCCTCCACTTT. It is translated as CASSRGTHNSPLHF. The rearrangement uses TRBV12-3 or TRBV12-4 and TRBJ1-6; possible D gene TRBD1, 6 bases. Trimming removed 5 bases from V and 7 bases from J, with 12 bases in between. The CDR3 has 14 amino acids.

The chain joins TRBV2 to TRBJ2-1; 7 nucleotides align to TRBD2. This CDR3 comprises 14 residues. Trimming at V came to 9 bases and at J to 6 bases, leaving 11 bases not matched to a gene. Germline V lookup: CDR1 SNHLY, CDR2 FYNNEI. CDR3 sequence reads: CASQTSEPINEQFF. CDR3 DNA sequence: TGTGCCAGTCAAACTAGCGAACCAATCAATGAGCAGTTCTTC. Supplemented by reference TRBV2 and TRBJ2-1, the full variable domain reads EPEVTQTPSHQVTQMGQEVILRCVPISNHLYFYWYRQILGQKVEFLVSFYNNEISEKSEIFDDQFSVERPDGSNFTLKIRSTKLEDSAMYFCASQTSEPINEQFFGPGTRLTVL.

V gene TRBV28 combines with J gene TRBJ2-1, with 13 positions matching TRBD2. This CDR3 has 16 residues. Germline V lookup: CDR1 MDHEN, CDR2 SYDVKM. Trimming at V came to 6 bases and at J to 5 bases, leaving 7 bases not matched to a gene. CDR3 in amino acids: CASSSILAGGNNEQFF. CDR3 DNA sequence: TGTGCCAGCAGCTCAATACTAGCGGGGGGGAACAATGAGCAGTTCTTC.

The chain links TRBV7-3 to TRBJ2-3; no clear D gene. V lost 6 bases, J lost 4 bases, and 11 bases lay in between. CDR3 length equals 13 residues. The germline CDR1 and CDR2 sequences are SGHTA and FQGTGA. The CDR3, as DNA: TGTGCCAGCAGGTCTCCCCCCGCAGATACGCAGTATTTT. Amino acids: CASRSPPADTQYF.

This clonotype was found a few times. The V and J genes are TRBV25-1 and TRBJ1-2, with 8 bases identical to TRBD1. V gave up 4 bases and J gave up 4 bases; unmatched junction bases: 5. The CDR3 has 14 residues. Looked up from germline, CDR1 is MGHDK and CDR2 is SYGVNS. The CDR3 nucleotides read TGTGCCAGCAGTGGGACAGGGATCAGCTATGGCTACACCTTC. It encodes CASSGTGISYGYTF.

The chain employs TRBV4-1 and TRBJ2-7; D is uncertain. CDR1 is MGHRA, CDR2 YSYEKL, per germline. V was pared by 4 bases and J by 0 bases, with 13 bases between. The CDR3 runs to 15 residues. The CDR3 coding sequence is TGCGCCAGCAGCCCCTCCGTCGGTTTCTCCTACGAGCAGTACTTC. Translating it yields CASSPSVGFSYEQYF.

This clonotype has only a few counts. The rearrangement joins TRBV27 to TRBJ2-1; TRBD2 agrees at 11 bases. Germline CDR1 and CDR2: MNHEY and SMNVEV (reference sequence). V was pared by 6 bases and J by 8 bases, with 18 bases of the junction left unmatched. This CDR3 has 18 residues. Written as DNA, the CDR3 is TGTGCCAGCAGAACATCGCCCCTTAGCGGGAGGGCCTTCGATGAGCAGTTCTTC. This codes for CASRTSPLSGRAFDEQFF.

This clonotype was detected ten times or more. This chain links TRBV27 with TRBJ2-7; D perhaps matches TRBD1 (6 bases). This CDR3 has 15 amino acids. The V gene lost 6 bases and the J gene lost 2 bases, with 17 bases spanning the gap. Germline assignment: CDR1 MNHEY and CDR2 SMNVEV (reference sequence). CDR3 DNA sequence: TGTGCCAGCAGCTTCACGACAGGTCCCACCTACGAGCAGTACTTC. Protein sequence: CASSFTTGPTYEQYF.

CDR3 in DNA: TGCGCCAGCAGCTTGGGAGCGGGAGGCGCTTCTAGCACAGATACGCAGTATTTT. It translates to CASSLGAGGASSTDTQYF. The V call is TRBV5-1, the J call TRBJ2-3, with 9 bases that match TRBD2. V was pared by 0 bases and J by 0 bases, with 8 bases of the junction left unmatched. The CDR3 contains 18 residues. Per germline, CDR1 SGHRS and CDR2 YFSETQ.

The CDR3 protein is CASSQGPGYSEQYF. In nucleotides, the CDR3 is TGTGCCAGCAGCCAGGGACCCGGGTACTCTGAGCAGTACTTC. The rearrangement uses TRBV7-6 and TRBJ2-5; D may be TRBD1 or TRBD2 (5 bases each). The CDR3 has 14 residues. The V gene lost 5 bases and the J gene lost 11 bases, with 21 bases spanning the gap. The germline CDR1 and CDR2 sequences are SGHVS and FNYEAQ.

This clonotype has a handful of counts. The genes are TRBV7-7 and TRBJ2-5, with TRBD2 matching 12 bases. The trim removed 5 bases at V and 5 bases at J, leaving 6 bases unmatched. CDR3 length: 15 amino acids. Germline CDR1 SSHAT, CDR2 FNYEAQ (reference sequence). CDR3 in DNA: TGTGCCAGCAGCGTGACTAGCGGGGGAGGGGAGACCCAGTACTTC. Protein: CASSVTSGGGETQYF.

V gene TRBV29-1 combines with J gene TRBJ1-4; 10 bases match TRBD1. This CDR3 comprises 17 residues. In germline, CDR1 is SQVTM, CDR2 ANQGSEA. The V segment lost 4 bases and the J segment 8 bases; nucleotides outside the gene matches: 16. CDR3 DNA: TGCAGCGTTGTAGTTCGGATGAGAGAGGGACAGGGGGAAAAACTGTTTTTT. It translates to CSVVVRMREGQGEKLFF.

The chain recombines TRBV11-2 with TRBJ2-3; D is perhaps TRBD2 (7 bases). The CDR3 is 14 amino acids. V lost 11 bases, J lost 2 bases, and 17 bases lay in between. The germline CDR1 and CDR2 sequences are SGHAT and FQNNGV. This chain's CDR3 is CASFGGLVTDTQYF. CDR3 DNA sequence: TGTGCCTCATTCGGGGGGCTTGTCACAGATACGCAGTATTTT.

The chain links TRBV7-9 to TRBJ2-7; no reliable D call. CDR1 is SEHNR, CDR2 FQNEAQ, per germline (reference sequence). The V end was cut by 6 bases, the J end by 6 bases, with 12 bases between. The CDR3 loop spans 12 amino acids. The CDR3 DNA is TGTGCCAGCAGTTGGACGCAACGCGAGCAGTACTTC. Translation: CASSWTQREQYF.

The chain recombines TRBV7-9 with TRBJ1-2; D is undetermined. The CDR3 covers 10 residues. V lost 11 bases to trimming and J lost 6 bases, with 10 bases between them. Germline assignment: CDR1 SEHNR and CDR2 FQNEAQ (reference sequence). The CDR3 nucleotides are TGTGCCGGCCGGACGAATGGCTACACCTTC. Its protein is CAGRTNGYTF.

This clonotype has a handful of counts. This sequence joins TRBV5-5 and TRBJ1-1, with D tentatively TRBD1 (5 bases). The germline V and J ends were trimmed by 4 bases and 0 bases, with 13 bases remaining between them. Germline V gene lookup returns CDR1 SGHKS and CDR2 YYEKEE (reference sequence). The CDR3 extends over 15 amino acids. DNA for the CDR3: TGTGCCAGCAGCCCCGACACGGGGGTGAACACTGAAGCTTTCTTT. It is translated as CASSPDTGVNTEAFF.

V gene TRBV5-1 combines with J gene TRBJ1-2, with D perhaps TRBD1 (5 bases). Germline CDR1 is SGHRS and CDR2 is YFSETQ. The CDR3 spans 14 residues. The V end lost 0 bases, the J end lost 8 bases, and 14 bases lay between the germline ends. The CDR3 spells CASSLEGQFGGYTF. The CDR3 DNA follows: TGCGCCAGCAGCTTGGAGGGGCAGTTTGGCGGCTACACCTTC.

The chain recombines TRBV27 with TRBJ2-1, with TRBD2 matching 9 bases. Germline V gene lookup returns CDR1 MNHEY and CDR2 SMNVEV (reference sequence). Losses at the gene ends were 2 bases for V and 0 bases for J; bases not matched to a gene: 8. There are 18 residues in the CDR3. The CDR3 nucleotides read TGTGCCAGCAGTTTAGCGGGAGGGCTCTCGCTCTCCTACAATGAGCAGTTCTTC. Amino acid sequence: CASSLAGGLSLSYNEQFF.

This clonotype was found a few times. The gene calls are TRBV11-2 and TRBJ2-3; weak D call: TRBD2 (6 bases). The germline CDR1 and CDR2 sequences are SGHAT and FQNNGV. The length of the CDR3 is 16 residues. The V end lost 3 bases, the J end lost 0 bases, and 13 bases lay between the germline ends. The CDR3 bases are TGTGCCAGCAGCTTCACTGGAGGGGCTAGCACAGATACGCAGTATTTT. Translating gives CASSFTGGASTDTQYF. The whole variable domain, filled in from reference TRBV11-2 and TRBJ2-3, reads EAGVAQSPRYKIIEKRQSVAFWCNPISGHATLYWYQQILGQGPKLLIQFQNNGVVDDSQLPKDRFSAERLKGVDSTLKIQPAKLEDSAVYLCASSFTGGASTDTQYFGPGTRLTVL.

This clonotype was counted between two and nine times. CDR3: CASSLKGSGITNYGYTF. CDR3 nucleotides: TGCGCCAGCAGCTTGAAGGGCTCGGGGATTACTAACTATGGCTACACCTTC. The genes are TRBV5-1 and TRBJ1-2, with no clear D. CDR1 SGHRS and CDR2 YFSETQ come from the germline V gene. This CDR3 is built from 17 residues. V was cut by 1 base and J by 0 bases, with 16 bases left in between.

This chain connects TRBV6-5 to TRBJ2-3; TRBD1 is a possible D gene (5 bases). V was pared by 2 bases and J by 11 bases, with 17 bases between. The CDR3 contains 14 residues. Germline V gene lookup returns CDR1 MNHEY and CDR2 SVGAGI. The CDR3 sequence: CASSYTRTTPGQYF. The CDR3 coding sequence is TGTGCCAGCAGTTACACCAGGACAACTCCTGGGCAGTATTTT.